The 30 T cell receptor beta chains below were found in one sample sequenced in a study of T cell responses to AZD1222 COVID-19 vaccine. Here immunoSEQ multiplex PCR was the method, and the copy in TCRdb shows in-frame clones only, minus some. Of about 120,000 clones listed, around nine tenths are singletons. Sequencing used peripheral blood, obtained on day 0 of AZD1222 vaccination. These receptors were collected from an adult in good health.

This chain links TRBV3-1 (or the pseudogene TRBV3-2) with TRBJ2-7; D is ambiguous. Germline V CDR1 and CDR2: LGHDT, YNNKEL (reference sequence). This CDR3 has 13 amino acids. Deletions cut 4 bases from V and 4 bases from J, with 11 bases between. The CDR3 reads CASSPQSTYEQYF. In DNA form, the CDR3 reads TGTGCCAGCAGCCCTCAGTCGACTTACGAGCAGTACTTC.

The chain combines TRBV24-1 with TRBJ1-6; 10 bases are a match to TRBD1. The CDR3 is made up of 16 amino acids. Trimming cost V 2 bases and J 9 bases; bases outside gene matches: 6. CDR1 and CDR2 (germline): KGHDR, SFDVKD. CDR3 amino acids: CATSDSPGQGRSPLHF. In DNA form, the CDR3 reads TGTGCCACCAGTGATTCCCCGGGACAGGGGCGTTCACCCCTCCACTTT.

The chain joins TRBV6-5 to TRBJ1-1; no clear D gene. V dropped 3 bases and J dropped 7 bases, with 15 bases sitting between them. The CDR3 consists of 14 residues. Germline lookup yields CDR1 MNHEY and CDR2 SVGAGI. CDR3 coding DNA: TGTGCCAGCAGTTATATCCCACCGTCTAGTGAAGCTTTCTTT. As protein: CASSYIPPSSEAFF.

The chain has TRBV3-1 (or the pseudogene TRBV3-2) and TRBJ1-6, with 7 bases fitting TRBD1. Germline CDR1 is LGHDT and CDR2 is YNNKEL (reference sequence). This CDR3 has 16 residues. The V segment lost 0 bases and the J segment 6 bases; nucleotides outside the gene matches: 5. In DNA, the CDR3 is TGTGCCAGCAGCCAAGAAAGACAGGGATCTAATTCACCCCTCCACTTT. It is translated as CASSQERQGSNSPLHF.

As for this clone: Its ends do not fully match the called genes, so a read error is possible. V gene TRBV10-3 combines with J gene TRBJ1-2; a possible D gene is TRBD1 (6 bases). Germline lookup yields CDR1 ENHRY and CDR2 SYGVKD. The CDR3 contains 13 residues. As DNA, the CDR3 is TGTGCCATCCGTGACAGGAGGGTCGATGGCTACACCTTC. Its translation is CAIRDRRVDGYTF.

This sequence joins TRBV12-3 or TRBV12-4 and TRBJ2-7; 7 bases match TRBD2. Losses at the gene ends were 4 bases for V and 8 bases for J; bases not matched to a gene: 5. This CDR3 comprises 12 residues. Written as DNA, the CDR3 is TGTGCCAGCAGTTCAAGCGGGGCCCAGCAGTACTTC. It translates to CASSSSGAQQYF.

The chain is built from TRBV19 and TRBJ1-1; D is perhaps TRBD1 (6 bases). CDR1 and CDR2 from the germline V gene are LNHDA and SQIVND (reference sequence). The CDR3 loop spans 13 amino acids. V shed 7 bases and J shed 1 base, with 10 bases lying between them. The CDR3 sequence is CASIQGRNTEAFF. In DNA, the CDR3 is TGTGCCAGTATACAGGGACGGAACACTGAAGCTTTCTTT. The variable domain in full, with the rest retrieved from reference TRBV19 and TRBJ1-1, is DGGITQSPKYLFRKEGQNVTLSCEQNLNHDAMYWYRQDPGQGLRLIYYSQIVNDFQKGDIAEGYSVSREKKESFPLTVTSAQKNPTAFYLCASIQGRNTEAFFGQGTRLTVV.

The CDR3 DNA reads TGTGCCAGCAGTGAAATGGGGGGGACGGGGAATTCACCCCTCCACTTT. Amino acid sequence: CASSEMGGTGNSPLHF. This chain links TRBV25-1 with TRBJ1-6, with TRBD1 as a possible D gene (5 bases). Germline-derived CDR1 and CDR2 are MGHDK and SYGVNS. This CDR3 contains 16 residues. V was pared by 2 bases and J by 7 bases, with 15 bases between.

The chain is built from TRBV27 and TRBJ1-2, with a weak D call TRBD1 (5 bases). The CDR3 length is 14 residues. Germline V CDR1 and CDR2: MNHEY, SMNVEV (reference sequence). The V gene lost 2 bases and the J gene lost 4 bases, with 11 bases spanning the gap. CDR3: CASSLEGRGYGYTF. The DNA of the CDR3 is TGTGCCAGCAGTTTAGAGGGTAGGGGCTATGGCTACACCTTC.

This chain links TRBV4-1 with TRBJ2-3, with D perhaps matching TRBD1 or TRBD2 (5 bases each). The CDR3 covers 15 residues. CDR1 and CDR2 (germline): MGHRA, YSYEKL. V gave up 4 bases and J gave up 1 base, with 12 bases separating them. The CDR3 protein is CASSLGDRGTDTQYF. CDR3 bases: TGCGCCAGCAGCCTGGGGGATAGAGGCACAGATACGCAGTATTTT.

The count of this clone is one. The rearrangement joins TRBV5-1 to TRBJ1-3; TRBD1 matches at 9 bases. There are 16 residues in the CDR3. V was pared by 0 bases and J by 0 bases, with 1 base of the junction left unmatched. Looked up from germline, CDR1 is SGHRS and CDR2 is YFSETQ. The CDR3 region is CASSLAGQGSGNTIYF. The DNA for the CDR3 is TGCGCCAGCAGCTTGGCGGGACAGGGCTCTGGAAACACCATATATTTT.

The rearrangement links TRBV30 to TRBJ2-6, with a tentative D call TRBD1 (6 bases). V lost 3 bases, J lost 2 bases, and 11 bases lay in between. Per germline, CDR1 GTSNPN and CDR2 SVGIG (reference sequence). The CDR3 is 15 residues long. CDR3 bases: TGTGCCTGGAGGCCAAAGGGGGCTGGGGCCAACGTCCTGACTTTC. Protein: CAWRPKGAGANVLTF.

The chain uses TRBV5-4 and TRBJ2-1; D is possibly TRBD1 (6 bases). Germline-derived CDR1 and CDR2 are SGHNT and YYREEE (reference sequence). The CDR3 length is 17 residues. The V and J ends lost 5 bases and 3 bases respectively, with 21 bases between them. As DNA, the CDR3 is TGTGCCAGCAGTCGACAGGTGGCACCGAAATACTACAATGAGCAGTTCTTC. This encodes CASSRQVAPKYYNEQFF.

The chain uses TRBV12-5 and TRBJ1-5; D call uncertain. Germline values: CDR1 LGHNT, CDR2 FRNRAP. V dropped 7 bases and J dropped 4 bases, with 17 bases sitting between them. The CDR3 length is 15 residues. CDR3 region: CASALAPGINQPQHF. The DNA of the CDR3 is TGTGCTAGTGCCTTGGCCCCTGGCATAAATCAGCCCCAGCATTTT.

The chain uses TRBV27 and TRBJ2-7, with 8 bases fitting TRBD1. The CDR3 extends over 15 amino acids. CDR1 is MNHEY, CDR2 SMNVEV, per germline (reference sequence). V was clipped by 3 bases and J by 2 bases; unmatched bases: 6. DNA of the CDR3: TGTGCCAGCAGTTTTCAGACAGGGGAACCCTACGAGCAGTACTTC. Its protein product is CASSFQTGEPYEQYF.

Concerning this clone: Its ends do not fully match the called genes, so a read error is possible. CDR3 sequence (DNA): TGTGCTAGTGGTTTGGTTGGACAGTCCTATAATGGAAAACTGTTTTTT. Translating it yields CASGLVGQSYNGKLFF. The chain employs TRBV12-5 and TRBJ1-4; TRBD1 might be the D (6 bases). The CDR3 loop spans 16 amino acids. CDR1 is LGHNT and CDR2 is FRNRAP in the germline V gene.

The rearrangement links TRBV12-3 or TRBV12-4 to TRBJ1-1; D is ambiguous. The V gene lost 4 bases and the J gene lost 8 bases, with 11 bases spanning the gap. There are 12 residues in the CDR3. The CDR3 loop is CASSYTASEAFF. The CDR3 nucleotides are TGTGCCAGCAGTTATACGGCATCCGAAGCTTTCTTT.

The sample holds a few counts of this clone. V and J are TRBV5-1 and TRBJ1-2; D not resolved. Trimming stripped 0 bases from V and 3 bases from J, with 6 bases between. The length of the CDR3 is 13 residues. Germline CDR1 reads SGHRS; CDR2 reads YFSETQ. Written as DNA, the CDR3 is TGCGCCAGCAGCTTGGACCGATACTATGGCTACACCTTC. It translates to CASSLDRYYGYTF.

This clone has just one count. V gene TRBV2 combines with J gene TRBJ1-6, with a tentative D call TRBD1 (5 bases). The CDR3 spans 16 residues. Trimming left V 5 bases short and J 10 bases short, with 21 bases between. Germline lookup yields CDR1 SNHLY and CDR2 FYNNEI. CDR3 sequence (DNA): TGTGCCAGCAGTTTAAGCGTGGGGGGAGCGGGCTCACCCCTCCACTTT. Amino acid sequence: CASSLSVGGAGSPLHF.

The rearrangement joins TRBV10-1 to TRBJ1-1, with D possibly TRBD1 on 6 matching bases. Germline CDR1 and CDR2: WNHNN and SYGVQD (reference sequence). Deletions cut 6 bases from V and 5 bases from J, with 22 bases between. The CDR3 extends over 16 amino acids. For the CDR3, the DNA is TGCGCCAGCAGCCAAAAAGCGGACAGCCTTGGGACTGAAGCTTTCTTT. It specifies CASSQKADSLGTEAFF.

This clone has just a few counts. The chain links TRBV12-2 to TRBJ1-2; the table's TRBD1 call for D was not verified on the DNA. TRBV12-2 is recorded as a pseudogene. CDR3 size: 16 residues. The CDR3 DNA follows: TGTGCAAGTCGCATAGACAGGGATCGCCGTTCGAGTGGCTACACCTTC. Translation gives CASRIDRDRRSSGYTF.

V usage is TRBV5-1 and J usage is TRBJ2-1; no reliable D call. V lost 0 bases to trimming and J lost 6 bases, with 7 bases between them. The length of the CDR3 is 13 residues. The V gene's germline CDR1 is SGHRS and CDR2 YFSETQ. The CDR3 here is CASSLVQTNEQFF. For the CDR3, the DNA is TGCGCCAGCAGCTTGGTACAGACCAATGAGCAGTTCTTC.

This sequence joins TRBV19 and TRBJ1-3, with D possibly TRBD1 on 5 matching bases. The CDR3 extends over 17 amino acids. Trimming removed 4 bases at V and 3 bases at J, with 19 bases between. Germline lookup yields CDR1 LNHDA and CDR2 SQIVND (reference sequence). CDR3 in amino acids: CASSTQDIWPFGNTIYF. As DNA, the CDR3 is TGTGCCAGTAGTACTCAGGACATCTGGCCGTTTGGAAACACCATATATTTT.

J is TRBJ1-6 and V is TRBV12-3 or TRBV12-4; D ambiguous. The ends were cut back, 1 base at V and 10 bases at J, with 8 bases in the middle. The CDR3 runs to 13 residues. The CDR3 sequence: CASSLERVSPLHF. As DNA, the CDR3 is TGTGCCAGCAGTTTAGAGCGGGTCTCACCCCTCCACTTT.

This chain links TRBV15 with TRBJ2-4, with unresolved D. Trimming left V 2 bases short and J 8 bases short, with 7 bases between. This CDR3 region has 12 residues. Germline lookup yields CDR1 LNHNV and CDR2 YYDKDF (reference sequence). The chain's CDR3 is CATSRPGDIQYF. Written as DNA, the CDR3 is TGTGCCACCAGCAGACCTGGGGACATTCAGTACTTC.

This clone was counted between two and nine times. The chain has TRBV18 and TRBJ1-2; D unclear. Between the trimmed V and J ends, which lost 2 bases and 2 bases, there was a span of 9 bases. This CDR3 has 14 residues. Germline loops: CDR1 KGHSH, CDR2 LQKENI. The CDR3 bases are TGTGCCAGCTCACCAGGAGGCCAGAACTATGGCTACACCTTC. It codes for CASSPGGQNYGYTF.

The chain couples TRBV6-5 to TRBJ2-5; tentatively, D is TRBD1 or TRBD2 (5 bases each). The V end was cut by 6 bases, the J end by 7 bases, with 12 bases between. The CDR3 extends over 12 amino acids. Germline V gene sequence: CDR1 MNHEY, CDR2 SVGAGI. The CDR3 DNA sequence: TGTGCCAGCAGGGGACCTCAGGGGACCCAGTACTTC. Protein product: CASRGPQGTQYF.

V and J are TRBV27 and TRBJ1-2, with D possibly being TRBD1 (6 bases). Deletions cut 3 bases from V and 6 bases from J, with 11 bases between. This CDR3 contains 13 residues. Germline V CDR1 and CDR2: MNHEY, SMNVEV (reference sequence). The CDR3 here is CASSFSSGDGYTF. CDR3 nucleotide sequence: TGTGCCAGCAGTTTTTCTTCAGGGGATGGCTACACCTTC.

This chain uses TRBV19 with TRBJ2-7; D gene ambiguous. V was shortened by 6 bases and J by 1 base, with 4 bases between the two germline ends. The CDR3 covers 11 residues. Per germline, CDR1 LNHDA and CDR2 SQIVND (reference sequence). DNA for the CDR3: TGTGCCAGTAGCGGATCCTACGAGCAGTACTTC. It specifies CASSGSYEQYF.

The chain carries TRBV11-2 and TRBJ2-3; no firm D call. Trimming removed 3 bases from V and 0 bases from J, with 10 bases in between. Germline V CDR1 and CDR2: SGHAT, FQNNGV. The CDR3 has 15 amino acids. The CDR3 DNA follows: TGTGCCAGCAGCTTCTATGGGGTGAGCACAGATACGCAGTATTTT. Translating it yields CASSFYGVSTDTQYF.